This T cell receptor (beta chain) was sequenced for a study of radiation and T cells in renal cell carcinoma. The time point: baseline pretreatment blood. Regarding treatment: 15 Gy SBRT to primary tumor, nephrectomy 4 weeks later. V shed 4 bases, J shed 4 bases, and the junction held 10 bases outside the gene matches. CDR1 is SGHNT, CDR2 YYREEE, per germline (reference sequence). CDR3 length: 15 residues. Some clones are missing from TCRdb's copy, which holds only in-frame ones; the method was immunoSEQ multiplex PCR. Of tens of thousands of clones in the sample, roughly 83% are singletons; the top ten hold around 29%.

The sequence was obtained from a woman in her sixties or seventies with renal cell carcinoma. The input for sequencing was blood, taken from a patient whose treatment included radiotherapy and nephrectomy. The V and J genes are TRBV5-4 and TRBJ2-5, with 7 bases identical to TRBD2. The CDR3: CASSGSAGVGETQYF. The CDR3 region has the DNA TGTGCCAGCAGCGGGTCGGCGGGGGTCGGAGAGACCCAGTACTTC.